This T cell receptor beta chain was captured by sequencing in a study of cytomegalovirus exposure and HLA in healthy donors. Study-wide points: One variant, a missense change in DCLRE1C, was linked in a later analysis to TCR beta V- and J-gene trimming. The likely origin of a cluster of highly shared sequence variants was a sequencing artifact.

As concerns this clone: Its antigen is not known.

The PCR used 60 Vbeta and 13 Jbeta primers. Original processing methods: Later, an analysis found roughly 80 million unique TCR beta chains, and approximately 10 million of these were shared. Clones were sequenced by immunoSEQ multiplex PCR, and TCRdb holds only the in-frame ones, with some missing. V, J and clone size are those of that table, while D and trimming were read from the DNA. Altogether around 100,000 clones are present, around 79% being singletons, with the ten largest covering approximately 3.8%. Trimming removed 6 bases from V and 1 base from J, with 9 bases in between. Germline V lookup: CDR1 SNHLY, CDR2 FYNNEI. The CDR3 sequence is 14 residues long. When sampled, the donors appeared nominally healthy, though they likely had unrecorded immune exposures.

This chain uses TRBV2 with TRBJ2-2; TRBD1 might be the D (6 bases). This receptor was identified in a man aged 50-59 years in good health and CMV-seropositive. The sequencing input was PBMCs. The CDR3 bases are TGTGCCAGCAGGGTACAGGGGAACACCGGGGAGCTGTTTTTT. Translation: CASRVQGNTGELFF.